This TCR beta chain was recorded in a study of CD8 T cells in Susac syndrome. Sequencing of TCR beta, carried out with a high-throughput approach, was applied to CD8+ and CD4+ T cells from the blood. TEMRA cells were enriched by FACS, while CD8+ and CD4+ T cells were obtained through a negative isolation that was performed magnetically. An amount of RNA that ranged from roughly 0.5 to 1 ug was reverse transcribed with random hexamers. Multiplex PCR with immunoSEQ amplified the TCR beta CDR3 across 54 Vbeta and 13 Jbeta. One entry per CDR3 protein, called by TCRdb with MiXCR from the immunoSEQ multiplex PCR reads. The sample shows some 450,000 distinct CDR3 sequences, more than 80% of them seen only once. Germline V lookup: CDR1 DFQATT, CDR2 SNEGSKA (reference sequence). V was clipped by 6 bases and J by 4 bases, with 15 bases between them. CDR3 size: 13 residues.

This clonotype was obtained from a human donor with multiple sclerosis. Sequenced: CD8+ T cells from PBMCs. The rearrangement links TRBV20-1 to TRBJ1-1; D remains unclear. The CDR3 DNA reads TGCAGTGCCCAATGGGAGTGGGGCACTGAAGCTTTCTTT. Protein product: CSAQWEWGTEAFF.